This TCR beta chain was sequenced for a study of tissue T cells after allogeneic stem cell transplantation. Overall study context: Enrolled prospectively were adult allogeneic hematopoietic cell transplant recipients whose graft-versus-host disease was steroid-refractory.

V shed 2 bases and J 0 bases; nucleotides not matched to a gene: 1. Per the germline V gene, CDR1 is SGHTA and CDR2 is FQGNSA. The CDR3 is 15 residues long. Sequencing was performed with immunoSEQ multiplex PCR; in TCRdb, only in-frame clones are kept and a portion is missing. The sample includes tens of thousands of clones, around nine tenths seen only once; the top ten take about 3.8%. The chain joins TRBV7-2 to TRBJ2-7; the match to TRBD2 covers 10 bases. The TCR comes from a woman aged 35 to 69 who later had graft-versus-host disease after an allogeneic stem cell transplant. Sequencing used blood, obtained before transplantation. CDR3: CASSLSSGSSYEQYF. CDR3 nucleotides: TGTGCCAGCAGCTTATCTAGCGGGAGCTCCTACGAGCAGTACTTC.